The 9 T cell receptor beta chains presented below share a single source sample, sequenced in a study of cytomegalovirus exposure and HLA in healthy donors. PCR was performed using 60 Vbeta and 13 Jbeta primers. TCRdb's copy holds only in-frame clones and misses some; the assay was immunoSEQ multiplex PCR. This table holds 95,000 to 150,000 clones, roughly 14% found once. Material: PBMCs. The source of these receptors is a woman under 30 in good health and CMV-seronegative.

This clone was observed a few times. The genes are TRBV19 and TRBJ2-7; a weak D match, TRBD1 (6 bases). This CDR3 comprises 15 residues. V was cut by 3 bases and J by 0 bases, with 12 bases left in between. Looked up from germline, CDR1 is LNHDA and CDR2 is SQIVND (reference sequence). For the CDR3, the DNA is TGTGCCAGTAGTATGGGGGCGTTCAGCTCCTACGAGCAGTACTTC. This gives the protein CASSMGAFSSYEQYF.

This rearrangement joins TRBV18 to TRBJ2-7; 8 bases are shared with TRBD1. Trimming took 2 bases from V and 4 from J; bases not matched to a gene: 10. The CDR3 sequence is 16 residues long. Germline-derived CDR1 and CDR2 are KGHSH and LQKENI. CDR3 amino acids: CASSPAGTGLSYEQYF. The DNA for the CDR3 is TGTGCCAGCTCACCAGCGGGGACAGGCCTATCTTACGAGCAGTACTTC.

The chain employs TRBV7-3 and TRBJ2-1, with D unclear. This CDR3 is 15 amino acids long. V was cut by 2 bases and J by 2 bases, with 10 bases left in between. CDR1 and CDR2 from the germline V gene are SGHTA and FQGTGA. CDR3 bases: TGTGCCAGCAGCTTAGATGGGCAGGCCTACAATGAGCAGTTCTTC. Its protein is CASSLDGQAYNEQFF.

This clone has only a few counts. The chain uses TRBV25-1 and TRBJ2-3, with D possibly being TRBD2 (6 bases). The CDR3 is 16 amino acids. Between the trimmed V and J ends, which lost 1 base and 3 bases, there was a span of 14 bases. The V gene's germline CDR1 is MGHDK and CDR2 SYGVNS. The DNA of the CDR3 is TGTGCCAGCAGTGAATCTACTATACGGGGGACAGATACGCAGTATTTT. Translation: CASSESTIRGTDTQYF.

The chain uses TRBV15 and TRBJ1-4; 9 positions agree with TRBD1. In germline, CDR1 is LNHNV, CDR2 YYDKDF (reference sequence). J gave up 7 bases and V 0 bases, and 12 bases lay outside the gene matches. The CDR3 runs to 18 residues. The CDR3 DNA reads TGTGCCACCAGCAGAGATATGGGACAGGGATCCTTGGTTGAAAAACTGTTTTTT. Protein product: CATSRDMGQGSLVEKLFF.

This clone was recorded a few times. The chain combines TRBV30 with TRBJ1-2; perhaps TRBD1 as D (5 bases). This CDR3 spans 13 amino acids. Germline lookup yields CDR1 GTSNPN and CDR2 SVGIG (reference sequence). V dropped 0 bases and J dropped 6 bases, with 11 bases sitting between them. The CDR3: CAWSVLQGHGYTF. CDR3 bases: TGTGCCTGGAGTGTACTCCAGGGTCATGGCTACACCTTC.

The chain links TRBV6-5 to TRBJ2-1; no clear D. The CDR3 has 16 amino acids. V was shortened by 0 bases and J by 3 bases, with 12 bases between the two germline ends. CDR1 is MNHEY, CDR2 SVGAGI, per germline. The CDR3: CASSYSAFLRYNEQFF. In nucleotides, the CDR3 is TGTGCCAGCAGTTACTCGGCTTTCCTCCGCTACAATGAGCAGTTCTTC.

There are a few counts of this clone. V usage is TRBV13 and J usage is TRBJ2-6; D is perhaps TRBD1 (8 bases). CDR3 length: 19 amino acids. Germline V gene data show CDR1 as PRHDT and CDR2 as FYEKMQ (reference sequence). The V and J ends lost 3 bases and 0 bases respectively, with 18 bases between them. In nucleotides, the CDR3 is TGTGCCAGCAGCTTTTCGACAGGGGAGGGCCCCTCTGGGGCCAACGTCCTGACTTTC. Translated, it gives CASSFSTGEGPSGANVLTF.

This chain links TRBV7-3 with TRBJ2-7; the D gene is possibly TRBD2 (6 bases). Germline loops: CDR1 SGHTA, CDR2 FQGTGA. The CDR3 sequence is 15 residues long. Trimming cost V 0 bases and J 3 bases, with 12 bases left between them. CDR3 DNA: TGTGCCAGCAGCTTAACTGACCGGGAGTTCTACGAGCAGTACTTC. This sequence encodes CASSLTDREFYEQYF.